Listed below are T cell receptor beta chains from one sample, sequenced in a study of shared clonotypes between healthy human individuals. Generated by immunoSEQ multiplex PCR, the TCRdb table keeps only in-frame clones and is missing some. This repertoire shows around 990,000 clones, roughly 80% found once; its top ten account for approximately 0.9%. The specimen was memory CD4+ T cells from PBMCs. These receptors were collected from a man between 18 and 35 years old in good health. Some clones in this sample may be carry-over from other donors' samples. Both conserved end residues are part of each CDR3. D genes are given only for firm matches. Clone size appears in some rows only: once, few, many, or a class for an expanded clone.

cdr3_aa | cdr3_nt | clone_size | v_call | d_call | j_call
CASTLAGFYEQYF | TGTGCCAGCACGCTAGCGGGATTCTACGAGCAGTACTTC | NA | TRBV6-6 | TRBD2 | TRBJ2-7
CASSISGFDEQYF | TGTGCCAGTAGTATTTCGGGGTTCGACGAGCAGTACTTC | NA | TRBV19 | NA | TRBJ2-7
CSVSGGSGYNEQFF | TGCAGCGTGTCAGGGGGTTCCGGCTACAATGAGCAGTTCTTC | NA | TRBV29-1 | TRBD1 | TRBJ2-1
CASSPAGVAGGGEQYF | TGTGCCAGCAGCCCAGCCGGAGTAGCGGGAGGAGGCGAGCAGTACTTC | NA | TRBV6-6 | TRBD2 | TRBJ2-7
CASSLGQSSYGYTF | TGCGCCAGCAGCTTGGGTCAGTCCTCTTATGGCTACACCTTC | NA | TRBV5-1 | NA | TRBJ1-2
CASSSDRTGELFF | TGTGCCAGCAGCTCAGACAGGACCGGGGAGCTGTTTTTT | NA | TRBV7-6 | NA | TRBJ2-2
CASSFRQGLTYEQYF | TGTGCCAGCAGCTTCAGACAGGGCCTCACCTACGAGCAGTACTTC | NA | TRBV11-2 | TRBD1 | TRBJ2-7
CASSLVRQGTGEQYF | TGTGCCAGCAGTTTAGTGCGGCAGGGCACGGGCGAGCAGTACTTC | NA | TRBV28 | NA | TRBJ2-7
CASSQDLRYTQYF | TGTGCCAGCAGCCAAGATTTGCGGTATACGCAGTATTTT | NA | TRBV14 | NA | TRBJ2-3
CASSLPGGEGYTF | TGTGCCAGCAGCTTACCAGGGGGGGAAGGCTACACCTTC | few | TRBV5-4 | TRBD1 | TRBJ1-2
CASSPETGARYEQYF | TGTGCCAGCTCACCAGAGACAGGGGCCCGCTACGAGCAGTACTTC | NA | TRBV18 | TRBD1 | TRBJ2-7
CASSQEGPMGQGEKPQHF | TGTGCCAGCAGCCAAGAAGGTCCTATGGGACAGGGAGAAAAGCCCCAGCATTTT | NA | TRBV4-2 | TRBD1 | TRBJ1-5
CASSISGSGYTF | TGTGCCAGTAGTATATCAGGGAGTGGCTACACCTTC | NA | TRBV19 | NA | TRBJ1-2
CASRLSGAETEAFF | TGCGCCAGCAGGTTATCAGGGGCAGAAACTGAAGCTTTCTTT | many | TRBV5-1 | NA | TRBJ1-1
CATRKIPGQGFEGYTF | TGTGCCACCAGAAAAATACCGGGACAGGGGTTTGAGGGCTACACCTTC | NA | TRBV15 | TRBD1 | TRBJ1-2
CSVGAGESYEQYF | TGCAGCGTCGGGGCAGGGGAGTCCTACGAGCAGTACTTC | NA | TRBV29-1 | NA | TRBJ2-7
CASSPPTRTDTQYF | TGTGCCAGCTCACCACCTACCCGCACAGATACGCAGTATTTT | few | TRBV18 | NA | TRBJ2-3
CASSLAGLARETQYF | TGCGCCAGCAGCTTGGCCGGGCTAGCGAGAGAGACCCAGTACTTC | NA | TRBV5-1 | NA | TRBJ2-5
CASSQDIASGSHYEQYF | TGTGCCAGCAGCCAAGATATAGCTAGCGGGAGCCACTACGAGCAGTACTTC | NA | TRBV4-2 | TRBD2 | TRBJ2-7
CASNRDRDQPQHF | TGTGCCAGCAATCGGGACAGGGATCAGCCCCAGCATTTT | NA | TRBV2 | TRBD1 | TRBJ1-5
CASSLPPGGGYTF | TGTGCCAGCAGCTTGCCCCCCGGGGGCGGCTACACCTTC | NA | TRBV7-2 | NA | TRBJ1-2
CACSRQFMANVLTF | TGTGCCTGTTCTAGACAGTTCATGGCCAACGTCCTGACTTTC | NA | TRBV5-4 | NA | TRBJ2-6
CASSRGQGAYTEAFF | TGTGCCAGCTCACGGGGACAGGGGGCGTACACTGAAGCTTTCTTT | NA | TRBV18 | TRBD1 | TRBJ1-1
CASSQGAGPYNEQFF | TGTGCCAGCAGTCAAGGTGCGGGCCCCTACAATGAGCAGTTCTTC | NA | TRBV6-5 | NA | TRBJ2-1
CAISDGSSGSHEQYF | TGTGCCATCAGTGACGGGTCTAGCGGGTCCCACGAGCAGTACTTC | NA | TRBV10-3 | TRBD2 | TRBJ2-7
CASSKGRPQGSVADF | TGTGCCAGCAGCAAAGGGCGTCCACAGGGCTCGGTAGCGGACTTC | many | TRBV11-2 | NA | TRBJ2-7
CASSLSAPDTQYF | TGTGCCAGCAGCTTATCGGCGCCCGATACGCAGTATTTT | once | TRBV7-9 | NA | TRBJ2-3
CAISKGQGVYEQYF | TGTGCCATCAGTAAGGGACAGGGGGTCTACGAGCAGTACTTC | once | TRBV10-3 | TRBD1 | TRBJ2-7
CASSLGTGGARGYTF | TGCGCCAGCAGCTTGGGGACAGGGGGCGCGAGGGGCTACACCTTC | NA | TRBV5-1 | TRBD1 | TRBJ1-2
CASSQDTSSSYNSPLHF | TGTGCCAGCAGCCAAGATACATCAAGCTCCTATAATTCACCCCTCCACTTT | NA | TRBV4-2 | NA | TRBJ1-6
CSARDLQGRYF | TGCAGTGCTAGAGATCTGCAGGGAAGATACTTC | NA | TRBV20-1 | NA | TRBJ2-5
CASSQMTDQETQYF | TGCGCCAGCAGCCAAATGACGGACCAAGAGACCCAGTACTTC | NA | TRBV5-1 | NA | TRBJ2-5
CAPGDWSTDTQYF | TGTGCCCCGGGTGATTGGAGCACAGATACGCAGTATTTT | NA | TRBV7-9 | NA | TRBJ2-3
CASSSTGQSYEQYF | TGCGCCAGCAGCTCGACCGGACAGTCCTACGAGCAGTACTTC | NA | TRBV5-1 | NA | TRBJ2-7
CASSEGAGIGEQYF | TGTGCCAGCAGCGAGGGGGCAGGGATAGGCGAGCAGTACTTC | NA | TRBV9 | TRBD1 | TRBJ2-7
CASSVQGLTGELFF | TGTGCCAGCAGCGTACAGGGTTTGACCGGGGAGCTGTTTTTT | few | TRBV9 | NA | TRBJ2-2
CASSLVARDTDTQYF | TGTGCCAGCAGCTTAGTAGCGCGGGACACAGATACGCAGTATTTT | NA | TRBV7-2 | NA | TRBJ2-3
CASSPPDRALDQPQHF | TGTGCCAGCAGCCCCCCGGACAGGGCCCTGGATCAGCCCCAGCATTTT | NA | TRBV21-1 | NA | TRBJ1-5
CASSPWRDGGYEQYF | TGCGCCAGCAGCCCGTGGAGGGACGGGGGCTACGAGCAGTACTTC | NA | TRBV5-1 | NA | TRBJ2-7
CASSNPGQGIGHTIYF | TGTGCCAGCAGTAACCCGGGACAGGGTATAGGACACACCATATATTTT | NA | TRBV28 | TRBD1 | TRBJ1-3
CASTPWAGRNEQFF | TGTGCCAGTACACCTTGGGCCGGTAGGAATGAGCAGTTCTTC | NA | TRBV19 | NA | TRBJ2-1
CASSPMTLWRGTEAFF | TGTGCCAGCAGCCCTATGACCTTGTGGAGAGGCACTGAAGCTTTCTTT | NA | TRBV7-9 | NA | TRBJ1-1
CASSIQGAISYEQYF | TGTGCCAGCAGCATACAGGGGGCCATCTCCTACGAGCAGTACTTC | NA | TRBV14 | TRBD1 | TRBJ2-7
CASSQGTGNEQFF | TGTGCCAGCAGCCAAGGTACAGGCAATGAGCAGTTCTTC | NA | TRBV14 | NA | TRBJ2-1
CASSLDEGSYGYTF | TGTGCCAGCAGCTTAGATGAGGGGAGCTATGGCTACACCTTC | NA | TRBV11-2 | NA | TRBJ1-2
CASSLGGGDSGANVLTF | TGTGCCAGCAGCTTAGGGGGAGGGGACTCTGGGGCCAACGTCCTGACTTTC | once | TRBV7-2 | TRBD2 | TRBJ2-6
CASSLVLAGREQFF | TGTGCCAGCAGCTTAGTGCTAGCGGGACGAGAGCAGTTCTTC | NA | TRBV11-2 | TRBD2 | TRBJ2-1